This T cell receptor beta chain is from a study of T cells after yellow fever vaccination. This clonotype was detected a few times. The CDR3 consists of 16 residues. In germline, CDR1 is SGHDT, CDR2 YYEEEE. V shed 4 bases and J shed 3 bases, with 16 bases lying between them. TCRdb reprocessed the 5' RACE reads with MiXCR, giving one entry per CDR3 protein. The sample includes about 32,000 distinct CDR3 sequences, 10% of them seen just once. J is TRBJ2-2 and V is TRBV5-6, with a tentative D call TRBD2 (8 bases). The receptor's source is a man between 18 and 29 years old who received the YFV17D yellow fever vaccine. The sample in question was PBMCs, either bulk or a sorted T-cell subset (CD4+, CD8+, memory, or dextramer-sorted; not recorded which), obtained roughly 15 days after the first yellow fever vaccination. CDR3 in amino acids: CASSPGGGADTGELFF. The CDR3 nucleotides read TGTGCCAGCAGCCCGGGAGGGGGCGCGGACACCGGGGAGCTGTTTTTT.